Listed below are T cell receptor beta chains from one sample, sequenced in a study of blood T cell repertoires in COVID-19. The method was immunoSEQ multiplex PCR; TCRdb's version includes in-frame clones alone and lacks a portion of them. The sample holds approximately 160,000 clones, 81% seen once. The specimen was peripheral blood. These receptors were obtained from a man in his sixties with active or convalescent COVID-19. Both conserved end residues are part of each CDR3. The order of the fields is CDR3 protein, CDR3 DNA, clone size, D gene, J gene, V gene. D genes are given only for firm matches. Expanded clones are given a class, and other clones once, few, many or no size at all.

CASSLEFRTSGNEQFF | TGTGCCAGCAGCTTAGAGTTCAGGACTAGCGGTAATGAGCAGTTCTTC | NA | TRBD2 | TRBJ2-1 | TRBV7-2
CASSGPTGTDTQYF | TGTGCCAGCAGTGGTCCGACAGGGACAGATACGCAGTATTTT | NA | TRBD1 | TRBJ2-3 | TRBV25-1
CAISGRGGYTDTQYF | TGTGCCATCAGTGGTCGGGGGGGTTACACAGATACGCAGTATTTT | NA | TRBD2 | TRBJ2-3 | TRBV10-3
CASSLTGERGYTF | TGTGCCAGCAGCTTAACAGGGGAGCGAGGCTACACCTTC | NA | TRBD1 | TRBJ1-2 | TRBV13
CASSGQVSEQYF | TGTGCCAGCAGTGGACAGGTTTCCGAGCAGTACTTC | few | TRBD1 | TRBJ2-7 | TRBV12-3/TRBV12-4
CASSYSVRDEQYF | TGTGCCAGCAGTTACTCGGTAAGAGACGAGCAGTACTTC | NA | NA | TRBJ2-7 | TRBV6-6
CASSLYYRDSEQFF | TGTGCCAGCAGCCTCTACTACAGGGACAGTGAGCAGTTCTTC | NA | TRBD1 | TRBJ2-1 | TRBV5-4
CASSSSPGSNQPQHF | TGCGCCAGCAGCTCCAGCCCGGGGAGCAATCAGCCCCAGCATTTT | few | NA | TRBJ1-5 | TRBV5-1
CASGRLYEQYF | TGTGCCAGCGGCCGACTCTACGAGCAGTACTTC | NA | NA | TRBJ2-7 | TRBV6-2/TRBV6-3
CASRGPQSLLVEPQHF | TGTGCCAGCAGGGGGCCCCAATCTCTCCTCGTCGAGCCCCAGCATTTT | NA | NA | TRBJ1-5 | TRBV2
CASSVRDTYTEAFF | TGTGCCAGCAGCGTCCGGGACACGTACACTGAAGCTTTCTTT | once | NA | TRBJ1-1 | TRBV7-9
CASSLGQAGGGYTF | TGTGCCAGCAGCTTAGGTCAGGCCGGTGGTGGCTACACCTTC | NA | NA | TRBJ1-2 | TRBV7-8
CASSELRGLAGNTIYF | TGTGCCAGCAGTGAATTAAGAGGGTTAGCTGGAAACACCATATATTTT | NA | NA | TRBJ1-3 | TRBV25-1
CASSFQGGSTGANVLTF | TGCGCCAGCAGCTTCCAGGGGGGTTCGACCGGGGCCAACGTCCTGACTTTC | NA | NA | TRBJ2-6 | TRBV5-1
CASTTAGGPTDTQYF | TGTGCCAGCACGACGGCGGGAGGGCCAACAGATACGCAGTATTTT | NA | TRBD2 | TRBJ2-3 | TRBV28
CASRATGAINEKLFF | TGTGCCAGTAGGGCTACAGGGGCCATAAATGAAAAACTGTTTTTT | few | TRBD1 | TRBJ1-4 | TRBV19
CASSFIPRVNTEAFF | TGTGCCAGCAGCTTTATCCCCAGGGTAAACACTGAAGCTTTCTTT | NA | NA | TRBJ1-1 | TRBV11-2
CASSPPATGGFDEQFF | TGTGCCAGCAGCCCGCCCGCGACAGGGGGCTTCGATGAGCAGTTCTTC | NA | TRBD1 | TRBJ2-1 | TRBV2
CASSFGGWDEQFF | TGTGCCAGCAGTTTCGGGGGATGGGATGAGCAGTTCTTC | few | NA | TRBJ2-1 | TRBV27
CASSPWGQIYGYTF | TGTGCCAGCAGCCCCTGGGGCCAGATCTATGGCTACACCTTC | NA | NA | TRBJ1-2 | TRBV28
CASSETSGANVLTF | TGTGCCAGCAGTGAGACTTCTGGGGCCAACGTCCTGACTTTC | few | NA | TRBJ2-6 | TRBV6-4
CASSYQLGRGDTEAFF | TGTGCCAGCAGTTACCAGTTGGGGAGGGGGGACACTGAAGCTTTCTTT | NA | NA | TRBJ1-1 | TRBV6-5
CASSEEIWQGAGQPQHF | TGTGCCAGCAGTGAAGAAATTTGGCAGGGGGCCGGTCAGCCCCAGCATTTT | once | TRBD1 | TRBJ1-5 | TRBV2
CASRSGGGADTQYF | TGTGCCAGCAGAAGCGGAGGGGGCGCAGATACGCAGTATTTT | NA | NA | TRBJ2-3 | TRBV6-5
CASSPGGTRNTEAFF | TGTGCCAGCAGCCCAGGGGGAACGCGGAACACTGAAGCTTTCTTT | once | TRBD1 | TRBJ1-1 | TRBV3-1/TRBV3-2
CASSSPLGTGYGETQYF | TGTGCCAGCAGTTCCCCCTTAGGGACAGGGTATGGGGAGACCCAGTACTTC | NA | TRBD1 | TRBJ2-5 | TRBV28
CASKRGSSYEQYF | TGTGCCAGCAAGAGAGGCAGCTCCTACGAGCAGTACTTC | NA | NA | TRBJ2-7 | TRBV6-6
CASSSSTGTEAFF | TGTGCCAGCAGTTCCTCGACAGGGACTGAAGCTTTCTTT | NA | TRBD1 | TRBJ1-1 | TRBV6-5
CASSWGRRPGLAGDYYEQYF | TGTGCCAGCAGCTGGGGACGCCGACCGGGACTAGCGGGAGACTACTACGAGCAGTACTTC | NA | TRBD2 | TRBJ2-7 | TRBV27
CASPGGENTGELFF | TGTGCCAGCCCGGGGGGGGAGAACACCGGGGAGCTGTTTTTT | NA | TRBD2 | TRBJ2-2 | TRBV6-7
CASSLGLAGDEQFF | TGTGCCAGCAGCTTAGGACTAGCGGGAGACGAGCAGTTCTTC | NA | TRBD2 | TRBJ2-1 | TRBV7-2
CASAIGRPEAFF | TGTGCCAGCGCGATTGGGAGGCCTGAAGCTTTCTTT | once | NA | TRBJ1-1 | TRBV2
CSASRLVDEQFF | TGCAGTGCTAGTCGACTTGTTGATGAGCAGTTCTTC | once | NA | TRBJ2-1 | TRBV20-1
CASSARLAGPVVDTQYF | TGTGCCAGCAGCGCCAGACTAGCGGGACCTGTAGTAGATACGCAGTATTTT | NA | TRBD2 | TRBJ2-3 | TRBV9
CASRGGAGVRDTQYF | TGTGCCAGCAGGGGGGGCGCGGGAGTGAGGGATACGCAGTATTTT | NA | NA | TRBJ2-3 | TRBV6-5
CASSQGQNNQPQHF | TGCGCCAGCAGCCAAGGACAGAACAATCAGCCCCAGCATTTT | few | NA | TRBJ1-5 | TRBV4-1
CASSLRQGGNQPQHF | TGTGCCAGCAGCTTGAGGCAGGGGGGCAATCAGCCCCAGCATTTT | NA | TRBD1 | TRBJ1-5 | TRBV5-6
CASSAGVSGYQETQYF | TGTGCCAGTAGTGCTGGGGTTAGCGGGTACCAAGAGACCCAGTACTTC | NA | TRBD2 | TRBJ2-5 | TRBV19
CASSLASGMSTPLHF | TGCGCCAGCAGCTTGGCCTCAGGGATGTCGACACCCCTCCACTTT | many | NA | TRBJ1-6 | TRBV5-1
CASSPREGRTEGADTQYF | TGTGCCAGCAGCCCCCGGGAGGGGAGAACCGAGGGAGCAGATACGCAGTATTTT | NA | TRBD2 | TRBJ2-3 | TRBV7-9
CASSESGSGGNNEQFF | TGCGCCAGCAGTGAGTCGGGGAGCGGGGGGAACAATGAGCAGTTCTTC | NA | TRBD2 | TRBJ2-1 | TRBV10-2
CASSREGARETQYF | TGCGCCAGCAGCCGCGAGGGGGCGCGGGAGACCCAGTACTTC | once | TRBD1 | TRBJ2-5 | TRBV5-1
CASSFSREGLVYEQYF | TGCGCCAGCAGCTTCTCGCGGGAGGGCCTAGTTTACGAGCAGTACTTC | NA | TRBD2 | TRBJ2-7 | TRBV5-1
CASSPGNRYEKLFF | TGTGCCAGCAGCCCAGGAAATAGATATGAAAAACTGTTTTTT | NA | NA | TRBJ1-4 | TRBV4-2
CASSEGGALGNEQFF | TGTGCCAGCAGTGAAGGCGGGGCCCTAGGCAATGAGCAGTTCTTC | NA | NA | TRBJ2-1 | TRBV6-4
CASSLVQGDTEAFF | TGTGCCAGCAGCTTGGTTCAGGGGGACACTGAAGCTTTCTTT | NA | TRBD1 | TRBJ1-1 | TRBV5-6
CASSGGRDTEAFF | TGTGCCAGCTCCGGGGGAAGGGACACTGAAGCTTTCTTT | NA | NA | TRBJ1-1 | TRBV18
CASSPLAGGLPFF | TGTGCCAGCAGCCCACTAGCGGGGGGCCTTCCGTTCTTC | NA | TRBD2 | TRBJ2-1 | TRBV3-1/TRBV3-2
CASSEAPTPGYGYTF | TGTGCCAGCAGCGAAGCACCGACCCCGGGCTATGGCTACACCTTC | NA | NA | TRBJ1-2 | TRBV5-5
CASSQTSSKQYF | TGTGCCAGCAGCCAGACTAGTTCCAAGCAGTACTTC | NA | NA | TRBJ2-7 | TRBV11-3
CASSSQGTGNTIYF | TGTGCCAGCAGCTCGCAGGGGACCGGAAACACCATATATTTT | NA | NA | TRBJ1-3 | TRBV5-4
CASSFPSLPLHF | TGTGCCAGCAGTTTTCCGAGCCTTCCCCTCCACTTT | NA | NA | TRBJ1-6 | TRBV28
CASSLDRAWGREQYF | TGTGCCAGCAGCTTAGATCGGGCATGGGGGAGGGAGCAGTACTTC | NA | NA | TRBJ2-7 | TRBV11-2
CASSQVMGGVGYTF | TGTGCCAGCAGCCAAGTTATGGGAGGGGTCGGCTACACCTTC | once | NA | TRBJ1-2 | TRBV3-1/TRBV3-2